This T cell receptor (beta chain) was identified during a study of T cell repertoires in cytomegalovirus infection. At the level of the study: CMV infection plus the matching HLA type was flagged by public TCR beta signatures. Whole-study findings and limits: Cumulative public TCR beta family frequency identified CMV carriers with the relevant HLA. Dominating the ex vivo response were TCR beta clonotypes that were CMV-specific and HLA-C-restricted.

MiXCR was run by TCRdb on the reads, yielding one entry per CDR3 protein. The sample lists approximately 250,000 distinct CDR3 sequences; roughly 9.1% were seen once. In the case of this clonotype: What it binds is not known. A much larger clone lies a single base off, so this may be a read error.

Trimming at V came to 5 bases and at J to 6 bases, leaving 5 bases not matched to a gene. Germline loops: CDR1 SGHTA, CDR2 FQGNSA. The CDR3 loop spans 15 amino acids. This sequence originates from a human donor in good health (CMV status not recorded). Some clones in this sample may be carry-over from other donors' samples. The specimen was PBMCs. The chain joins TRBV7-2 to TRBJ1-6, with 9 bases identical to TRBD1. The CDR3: CASSPWGQGNSPLHF. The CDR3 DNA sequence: TGTGCCAGCAGCCCTTGGGGACAGGGTAATTCACCCCTCCACTTT.